Following are 15 T cell receptor beta chains from one sample sequenced in a study of blood T cell repertoires in COVID-19. The table came from immunoSEQ multiplex PCR; TCRdb's copy has only in-frame clones and leaves some out. The data show a few hundred thousand clones, roughly four fifths seen once. The specimen was PBMCs or T cells enriched from blood (not recorded which). These receptors were taken from a woman aged 50 to 65 who had recovered from COVID-19.

The genes are TRBV7-8 and TRBJ2-7; D call uncertain. V gave up 5 bases and J gave up 4 bases, with 6 bases separating them. Germline V CDR1 and CDR2: SGHVS, FQNEAQ. This CDR3 region has 11 residues. The CDR3 loop reads CASSSRYEQYF. In DNA, the CDR3 is TGTGCCAGCAGCAGCCGGTACGAGCAGTACTTC.

The J gene is TRBJ2-5, the V gene TRBV6-2 or TRBV6-3; the match to TRBD1 covers 7 bases. J gave up 6 bases and V 4 bases, and 8 bases lay outside the gene matches. CDR3 length: 14 residues. The germline V gene has CDR1 MNHEY and CDR2 SVGEGT. CDR3: CASSLMGDSQTQYF. CDR3 DNA sequence: TGTGCCAGCAGTTTAATGGGGGACAGTCAGACCCAGTACTTC.

The gene calls are TRBV30 and TRBJ2-2, with D hard to call. Germline CDR1 reads GTSNPN; CDR2 reads SVGIG (reference sequence). V was clipped by 5 bases and J by 6 bases, with 19 bases between them. This CDR3 spans 15 amino acids. Written as DNA, the CDR3 is TGTGCCTGGGGTCCCCTCAATAGTTGGTCCGGGGAGCTGTTTTTT. Its translation: CAWGPLNSWSGELFF.

The J gene is TRBJ2-1, the V gene TRBV5-5, with D unresolved. V was cut by 4 bases and J by 3 bases, with 8 bases left in between. CDR1 is SGHKS and CDR2 is YYEKEE in the germline V gene (reference sequence). The CDR3 is 13 residues long. CDR3 sequence: CASSQDIYNEQFF. The CDR3 DNA reads as TGTGCCAGCAGCCAAGACATCTACAATGAGCAGTTCTTC. Supplemented by reference TRBV5-5 and TRBJ2-1, the full variable domain reads DAGVTQSPTHLIKTRGQQVTLRCSPISGHKSVSWYQQVLGQGPQFIFQYYEKEERGRGNFPDRFSARQFPNYSSELNVNALLLGDSALYLCASSQDIYNEQFFGPGTRLTVL.

The V call is TRBV30, the J call TRBJ1-1; 7 bases are a match to TRBD1. This CDR3 is built from 16 residues. Trimming at V came to 2 bases and at J to 1 base, leaving 10 bases not matched to a gene. Germline assignment: CDR1 GTSNPN and CDR2 SVGIG (reference sequence). This CDR3 is CAWSPLPGQRNTEAFF. The CDR3 region has the DNA TGTGCCTGGAGTCCACTACCGGGACAGAGGAACACTGAAGCTTTCTTT. Filled out from reference TRBV30 and TRBJ1-1, the complete variable domain reads SQTIHQWPATLVQPVGSPLSLECTVEGTSNPNLYWYRQAAGRGLQLLFYSVGIGQISSEVPQNLSASRPQDRQFILSSKKLLLSDSGFYLCAWSPLPGQRNTEAFFGQGTRLTVV.

This chain uses TRBV11-2 with TRBJ2-3, with D perhaps matching TRBD1 (6 bases). Germline V gene sequence: CDR1 SGHAT, CDR2 FQNNGV. This CDR3 has 16 residues. The V and J ends lost 4 bases and 3 bases respectively, with 17 bases between them. The CDR3 is CASSSEILRGTDTQYF. The CDR3 bases are TGTGCCAGCAGCTCCGAAATCCTCAGGGGAACAGATACGCAGTATTTT.

The rearrangement joins TRBV24-1 to TRBJ2-1; D is possibly TRBD2 (6 bases). The germline gives CDR1 KGHDR, CDR2 SFDVKD. The CDR3 length is 15 residues. V dropped 2 bases and J dropped 4 bases, with 11 bases sitting between them. The CDR3 is CATSDSGVGYNEQFF. The DNA of the CDR3 is TGTGCCACCAGTGATTCGGGAGTCGGGTACAATGAGCAGTTCTTC.

V is TRBV23-1 and J is TRBJ2-1; maybe TRBD2 (6 bases). TRBV23-1 is an open reading frame whose function is uncertain. CDR3 length equals 15 residues. The ends were cut back, 7 bases at V and 4 bases at J, with 17 bases in the middle. In DNA form, the CDR3 reads TGCGCCAGCACTCCCGGGCGGGAATCATACAATGAGCAGTTCTTC. This encodes CASTPGRESYNEQFF.

The V and J genes are TRBV4-1 and TRBJ2-5; 10 positions match TRBD2. Germline CDR1 is MGHRA and CDR2 is YSYEKL. The CDR3 has 14 residues. The junction had 4 bases not matched to a gene; V was cut back by 4 bases and J by 5 bases. CDR3 amino acids: CASSRTSGVETQYF. The CDR3 bases are TGCGCCAGCAGCCGAACTAGCGGGGTGGAGACCCAGTACTTC.

A note on this clone: A clone one base away is much larger, so this may be a read error. The CDR3: CASSQDSYGYTF. CDR3 sequence (DNA): TGTGCCAGCAGCCAGGACAGCTATGGCTACACCTTC. The V gene is TRBV14, the J gene TRBJ1-2; possible D gene TRBD1, 6 bases. The CDR3 has 12 amino acids. Germline V gene lookup returns CDR1 SGHDN and CDR2 FVKESK. Trimming shortened V by 3 bases and J by 4 bases, and 6 bases separated the two germline ends.

This clone was recorded only once. The chain is built from TRBV19 and TRBJ2-5, with D possibly TRBD2 on 6 matching bases. The V end lost 6 bases, the J end lost 4 bases, and 9 bases lay between the germline ends. CDR3 length: 12 residues. Germline V lookup: CDR1 LNHDA, CDR2 SQIVND (reference sequence). The CDR3 DNA sequence: TGTGCCAGTAGCGGGAGTGGAGAGACCCAGTACTTC. The encoded protein is CASSGSGETQYF. The full variable domain, completed using reference TRBV19 and TRBJ2-5, is DGGITQSPKYLFRKEGQNVTLSCEQNLNHDAMYWYRQDPGQGLRLIYYSQIVNDFQKGDIAEGYSVSREKKESFPLTVTSAQKNPTAFYLCASSGSGETQYFGPGTRLLVL.

The CDR3 DNA reads as TGTGCCAGCAGTGACGGCGGGGGGCCTATGAGCTACACCTTC. This translates into CASSDGGGPMSYTF. This chain links TRBV6-4 with TRBJ1-2, with D perhaps matching TRBD1 (6 bases). Trimming took 2 bases from V and 9 from J, leaving 16 bases between them. Germline lookup yields CDR1 MRHNA and CDR2 SNTAGT. The CDR3 sequence is 14 residues long.

This rearrangement joins TRBV13 to TRBJ2-3; D gene ambiguous. Trimming stripped 0 bases from V and 0 bases from J, with 7 bases between. CDR3 length: 15 residues. Germline CDR1 PRHDT, CDR2 FYEKMQ (reference sequence). CDR3 region: CASSLGGSSTDTQYF. DNA for the CDR3: TGTGCCAGCAGCTTAGGGGGCAGCAGCACAGATACGCAGTATTTT.

The gene calls are TRBV30 and TRBJ1-1; possibly TRBD1 for D (5 bases). CDR1 and CDR2 (germline): GTSNPN, SVGIG (reference sequence). This CDR3 has 12 residues. The CDR3 DNA follows: TGTGCGGTCGGGGGGGATTGGGCTGAAGCTTTCTTT. Amino acids: CAVGGDWAEAFF.

This clone was seen only a few times. The chain uses TRBV19 and TRBJ2-3; 8 nucleotides agree with TRBD1. This CDR3 comprises 13 residues. Germline values: CDR1 LNHDA, CDR2 SQIVND (reference sequence). Trimming removed 8 bases from V and 3 bases from J; junction bases left unmatched: 4. This chain's CDR3 is CASADRETDTQYF. CDR3 DNA sequence: TGTGCCAGTGCGGACAGGGAGACAGATACGCAGTATTTT.